This T cell receptor (beta chain) was captured by sequencing in a study of T cell responses to AZD1222 COVID-19 vaccine (dated by TCRdb to 2020 to 2022). A note on the overall study: TCR sequencing covered more than 230 trial participants: 200 to 220 given two doses of AZD1222 and approximately 26 given two doses of MenACWY control vaccine. Trial participants were enrolled by age into subgroups of 18-55, 56-69 and 70-plus years, and about 150, 27 and 61 TCR-sequenced participants, respectively, were included in these subgroups. Summary of the overall study and its limitations: Reportedly, almost half of the unique spike-specific TCRs recognized epitopes lying outside the regions that are mutated in the B.1.351 and B.1.1.7 variants. The 56-69-year group was small, and its depth increase did not reach significance, likely because of low power. The vaccine-associated CD4 TCRs covered the entire spike protein, and the dominant responses fell in regions 160-218 and 743-854. Conclusions about previously exposed vaccinees were limited because only six AZD1222 recipients were SARS-CoV-2 seropositive at baseline. After two AZD1222 doses, spike-specific TCR breadth and depth were significantly higher than at day 0 and than in MenACWY recipients. No day 14 peak-response samples were available, so repertoires were characterized only after the peak T cell response. Most participants were white British and females outnumbered males, and the authors suggested that clonal diversity may have been underestimated.

The CDR3 regions of human TCRbeta chains were analyzed by immunosequencing. Per the authors' processing: Repertoire TCRs were matched against a reference library of SARS-CoV-2-specific TCRs generated with the MIRA antigen-specificity platform. Breadth was defined as the fraction of unique TCRs that were SARS-CoV-2-associated, and depth was defined as the fraction of total T cells that were SARS-CoV-2-associated. Using the MIRA data, each spike-specific TCR was assigned both to the spike region to which the TCR was reactive and to a CD4 or CD8 class. Log10-transformed breadth and depth values were compared by one-way ANOVA with Sidak's multiple comparisons tests. TCRdb mirrors the immuneACCESS table, restricted to in-frame sequences. Some clones are absent from its copies; in checked studies, under half trace to an unresolved V gene, and the reason for the others is unknown. For V, J and clone size, that table is used; D and trimming come from the DNA. The sample table shows roughly 190,000 clones, and approximately 91% are seen once. In total, the top ten clones hold about 1.7% of the sample.

Taken with the paper, the label for time point translates to: about 28 days (+/-7) after the second vaccine dose. AZD1222 recipients with second doses at about 4 weeks or about 12 weeks were pooled, because spike-specific TCR depth and breadth did not differ between schedules. Samples from vaccinated people were obtained from the UK trials COV001 and COV002, which included a single-blind randomized controlled phase 2/3 trial of AZD1222 (ChAdOx1 nCoV-19) in healthy adults. For TCRbeta chain sequencing, PBMC samples were collected from trial participants at day 0 and at day 28 after the second dose. V is clipped by 1 base and J by 0 bases, and the sequence between their germline boundaries is 12 bases long. The CDR3 starts with the cysteine, ends with the phenylalanine, and has 16 residues. Just the 48-base CDR3 DNA is kept, in frame starting at base 1. Sequences SGHAT (CDR1) and FQNNGV (CDR2) are obtained from the germline V gene.

In the case of this clone: Its antigen is unknown. No much larger clone exists at a distance of one base, and base qualities are not known.

The sample consisted of peripheral blood, taken 28 days after the second AZD1222 dose. The TCR was taken from an adult who received the AZD1222 COVID-19 vaccine. The V and J segments used are TRBV11-2 and TRBJ2-5; the D gene is perhaps TRBD1, from 5 matching bases. The bases are TGTGCCAGCAGCTTAGTCGCAGGGTTGAACCAAGAGACCCAGTACTTC. The encoded protein is CASSLVAGLNQETQYF.